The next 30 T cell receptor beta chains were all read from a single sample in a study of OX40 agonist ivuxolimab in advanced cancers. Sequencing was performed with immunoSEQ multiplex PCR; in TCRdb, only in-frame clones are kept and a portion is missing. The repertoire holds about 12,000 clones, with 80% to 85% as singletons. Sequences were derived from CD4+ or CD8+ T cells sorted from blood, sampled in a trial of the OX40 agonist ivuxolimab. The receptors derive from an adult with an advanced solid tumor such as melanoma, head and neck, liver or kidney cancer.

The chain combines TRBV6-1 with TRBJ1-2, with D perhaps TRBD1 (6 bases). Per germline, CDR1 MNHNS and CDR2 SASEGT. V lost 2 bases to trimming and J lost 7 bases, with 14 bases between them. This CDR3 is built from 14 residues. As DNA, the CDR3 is TGTGCCAGCAGTGAATGGAGGGGGAGAAGTGGCTACACCTTC. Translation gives CASSEWRGRSGYTF.

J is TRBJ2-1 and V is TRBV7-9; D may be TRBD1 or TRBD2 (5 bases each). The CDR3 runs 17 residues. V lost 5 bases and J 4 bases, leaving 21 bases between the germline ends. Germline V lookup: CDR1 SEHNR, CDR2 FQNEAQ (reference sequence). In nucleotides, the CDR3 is TGTGCCAGCAGCCTAGTTCCGGGGCTTCATGAATACAATGAGCAGTTCTTC. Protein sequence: CASSLVPGLHEYNEQFF.

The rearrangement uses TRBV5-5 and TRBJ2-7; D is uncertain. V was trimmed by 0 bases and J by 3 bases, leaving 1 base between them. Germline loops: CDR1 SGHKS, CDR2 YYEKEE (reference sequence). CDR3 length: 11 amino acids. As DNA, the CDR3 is TGTGCCAGCAGCTTGGGCTACGAGCAGTACTTC. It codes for CASSLGYEQYF.

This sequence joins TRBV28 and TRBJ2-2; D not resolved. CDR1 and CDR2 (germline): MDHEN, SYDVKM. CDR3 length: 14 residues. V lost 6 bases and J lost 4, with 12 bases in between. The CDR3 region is CASSDDIPTGELFF. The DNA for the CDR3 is TGTGCCAGCAGCGACGATATCCCCACCGGGGAGCTGTTTTTT.

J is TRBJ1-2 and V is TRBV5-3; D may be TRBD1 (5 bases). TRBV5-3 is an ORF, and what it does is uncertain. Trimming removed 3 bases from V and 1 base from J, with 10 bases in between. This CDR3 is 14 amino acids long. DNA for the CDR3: TGTGCCAGAAGCTATCTGACAGATAACTATGGCTACACCTTC. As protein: CARSYLTDNYGYTF.

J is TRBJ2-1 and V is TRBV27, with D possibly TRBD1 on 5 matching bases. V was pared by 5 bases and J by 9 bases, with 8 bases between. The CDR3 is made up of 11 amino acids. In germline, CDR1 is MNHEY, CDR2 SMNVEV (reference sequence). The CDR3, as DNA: TGTGCCAGCAGTATTAGGGGTGAGCAGTTCTTC. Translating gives CASSIRGEQFF.

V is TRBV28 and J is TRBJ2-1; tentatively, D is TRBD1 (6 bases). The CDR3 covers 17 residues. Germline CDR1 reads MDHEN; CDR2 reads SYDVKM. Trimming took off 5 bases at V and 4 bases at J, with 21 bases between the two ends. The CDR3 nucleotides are TGTGCCAGCAGTGACGCAGGCCAGGGGACCCCGTACAATGAGCAGTTCTTC. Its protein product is CASSDAGQGTPYNEQFF.

CDR3 amino acids: CASSGAGKAGELFF. The CDR3 region has the DNA TGTGCCAGCAGTGGCGCAGGGAAGGCCGGGGAGCTGTTTTTT. V usage is TRBV6-1 and J usage is TRBJ2-2; the D gene is possibly TRBD1 (5 bases). CDR1 is MNHNS and CDR2 is SASEGT in the germline V gene. The length of the CDR3 is 14 residues. V lost 4 bases to trimming and J lost 6 bases, with 12 bases between them.

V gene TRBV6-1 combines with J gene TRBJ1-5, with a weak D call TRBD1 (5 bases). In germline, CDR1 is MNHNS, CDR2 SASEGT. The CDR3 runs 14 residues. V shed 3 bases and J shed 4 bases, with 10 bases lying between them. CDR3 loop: CASSEGLENQPQHF. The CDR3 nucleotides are TGTGCCAGCAGTGAGGGACTGGAAAATCAGCCCCAGCATTTT.

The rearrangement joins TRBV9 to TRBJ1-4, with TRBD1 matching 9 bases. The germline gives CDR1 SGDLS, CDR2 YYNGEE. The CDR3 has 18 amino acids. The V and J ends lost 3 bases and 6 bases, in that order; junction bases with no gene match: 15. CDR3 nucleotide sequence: TGTGCCAGCAGCGATTCCCTCCAATGGACAGGGGAGGATGAAAAACTGTTTTTT. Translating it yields CASSDSLQWTGEDEKLFF.

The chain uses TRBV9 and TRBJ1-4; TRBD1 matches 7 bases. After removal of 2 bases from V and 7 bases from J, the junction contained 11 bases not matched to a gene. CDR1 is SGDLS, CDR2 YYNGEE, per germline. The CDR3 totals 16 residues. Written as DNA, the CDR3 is TGTGCCAGCAGCGTGGGTGGTACAGGGGTGCCTGAAAAACTGTTTTTT. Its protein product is CASSVGGTGVPEKLFF.

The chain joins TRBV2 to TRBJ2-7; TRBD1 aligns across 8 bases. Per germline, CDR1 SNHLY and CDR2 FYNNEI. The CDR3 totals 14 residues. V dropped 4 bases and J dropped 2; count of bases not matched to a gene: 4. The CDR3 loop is CASSARGPTYEQYF. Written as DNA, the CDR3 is TGTGCCAGCAGTGCCAGGGGGCCCACCTACGAGCAGTACTTC.

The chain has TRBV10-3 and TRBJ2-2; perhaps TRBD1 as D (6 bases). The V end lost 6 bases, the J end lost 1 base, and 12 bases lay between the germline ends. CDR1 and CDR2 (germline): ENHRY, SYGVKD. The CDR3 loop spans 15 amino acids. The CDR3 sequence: CAIRVDSENTGELFF. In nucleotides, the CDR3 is TGTGCCATCAGGGTGGACAGTGAGAACACCGGGGAGCTGTTTTTT.

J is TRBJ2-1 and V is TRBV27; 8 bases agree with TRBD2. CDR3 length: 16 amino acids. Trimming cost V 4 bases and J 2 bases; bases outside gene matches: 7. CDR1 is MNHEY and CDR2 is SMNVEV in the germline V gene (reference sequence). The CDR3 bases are TGTGCCAGCAGTTCCACTAGCGGACCCGCCTACAATGAGCAGTTCTTC. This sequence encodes CASSSTSGPAYNEQFF.

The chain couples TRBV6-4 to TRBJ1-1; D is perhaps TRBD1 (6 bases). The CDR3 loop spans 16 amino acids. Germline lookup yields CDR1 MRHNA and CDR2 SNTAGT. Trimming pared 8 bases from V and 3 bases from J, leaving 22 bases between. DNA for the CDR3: TGTGCCAGCCCGAAAAGAGGGGGGGTAGGGGACACTGAAGCTTTCTTT. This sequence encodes CASPKRGGVGDTEAFF.

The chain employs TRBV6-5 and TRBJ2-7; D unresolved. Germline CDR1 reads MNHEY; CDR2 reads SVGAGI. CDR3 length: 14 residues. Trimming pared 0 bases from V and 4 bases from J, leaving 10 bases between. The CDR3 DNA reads TGTGCCAGCAGTTACTCGGTACTGGGATACGAGCAGTACTTC. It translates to CASSYSVLGYEQYF.

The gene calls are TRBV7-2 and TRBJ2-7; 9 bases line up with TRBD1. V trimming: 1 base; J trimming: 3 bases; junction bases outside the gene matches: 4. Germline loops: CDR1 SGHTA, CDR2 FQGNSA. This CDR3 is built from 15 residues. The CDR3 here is CASSLGGQGGYEQYF. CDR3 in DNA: TGTGCCAGCAGCTTAGGGGGACAGGGTGGCTACGAGCAGTACTTC.

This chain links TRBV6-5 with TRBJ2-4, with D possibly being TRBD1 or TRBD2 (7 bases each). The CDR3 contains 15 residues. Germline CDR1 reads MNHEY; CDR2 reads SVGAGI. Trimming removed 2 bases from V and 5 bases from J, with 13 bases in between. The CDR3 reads CASSYTGRGQNIQYF. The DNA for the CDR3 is TGTGCCAGCAGTTACACGGGGAGGGGGCAAAACATTCAGTACTTC.

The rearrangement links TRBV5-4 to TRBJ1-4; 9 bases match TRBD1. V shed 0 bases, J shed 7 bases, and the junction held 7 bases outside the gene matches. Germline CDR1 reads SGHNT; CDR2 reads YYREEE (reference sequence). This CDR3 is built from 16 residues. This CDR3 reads CASSLDRGRLGEKLFF. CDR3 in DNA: TGTGCCAGCAGCTTGGACAGGGGGCGCTTGGGTGAAAAACTGTTTTTT.

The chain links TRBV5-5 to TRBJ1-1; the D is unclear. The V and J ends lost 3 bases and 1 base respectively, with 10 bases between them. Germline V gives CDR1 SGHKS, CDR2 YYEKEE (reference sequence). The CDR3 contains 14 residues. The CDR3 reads CASSWTGGNTEAFF. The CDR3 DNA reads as TGTGCCAGCAGCTGGACGGGTGGGAACACTGAAGCTTTCTTT.

The CDR3 loop reads CASTQGSSGTQYF. The CDR3 coding sequence is TGTGCCAGCACACAGGGGTCATCAGGTACGCAGTATTTT. The chain joins TRBV9 to TRBJ2-3; 7 nucleotides align to TRBD1. The germline gives CDR1 SGDLS, CDR2 YYNGEE. This CDR3 has 13 residues. V lost 6 bases and J lost 8; bases outside the gene matches: 9.

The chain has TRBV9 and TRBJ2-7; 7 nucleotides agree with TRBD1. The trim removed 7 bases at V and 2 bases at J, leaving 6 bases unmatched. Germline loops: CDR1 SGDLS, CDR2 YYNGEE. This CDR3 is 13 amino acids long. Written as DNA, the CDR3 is TGTGCCAGCGGCCGGGACAGAGCCTACGAGCAGTACTTC. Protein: CASGRDRAYEQYF. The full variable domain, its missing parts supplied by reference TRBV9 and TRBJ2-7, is DSGVTQTPKHLITATGQRVTLRCSPRSGDLSVYWYQQSLDQGLQFLIQYYNGEERAKGNILERFSAQQFPDLHSELNLSSLELGDSALYFCASGRDRAYEQYFGPGTRLTVT.

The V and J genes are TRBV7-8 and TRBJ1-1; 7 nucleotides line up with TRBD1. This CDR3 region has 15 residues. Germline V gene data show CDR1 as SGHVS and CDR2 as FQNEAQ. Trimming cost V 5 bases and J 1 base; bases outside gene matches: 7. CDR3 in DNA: TGTGCCAGCAGCCCCACCCGGGACAGGAACACTGAAGCTTTCTTT. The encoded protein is CASSPTRDRNTEAFF. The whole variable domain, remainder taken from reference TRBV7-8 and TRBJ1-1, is GAGVSQSPRYKVAKRGQDVALRCDPISGHVSLFWYQQALGQGPEFLTYFQNEAQLDKSGLPSDRFFAERPEGSVSTLKIQRTQQEDSAVYLCASSPTRDRNTEAFFGQGTRLTVV.

The CDR3 nucleotides are TGTGCCAGCAGTTCGGCCGGGACAGGGTACCAAGAGACCCAGTACTTC. Protein: CASSSAGTGYQETQYF. The genes are TRBV28 and TRBJ2-5; 9 positions match TRBD1. V lost 4 bases and J lost 0; bases outside the gene matches: 6. CDR3 length: 16 residues. The germline CDR1 and CDR2 sequences are MDHEN and SYDVKM.

This CDR3 is CSAGQPYEQYF. The CDR3, as DNA: TGCAGTGCCGGACAGCCCTACGAGCAGTACTTC. V is TRBV20-1 and J is TRBJ2-7; maybe TRBD1 (6 bases). Germline CDR1 reads DFQATT; CDR2 reads SNEGSKA (reference sequence). V gave up 6 bases and J gave up 2 bases, with 8 bases separating them. The CDR3 has 11 residues.

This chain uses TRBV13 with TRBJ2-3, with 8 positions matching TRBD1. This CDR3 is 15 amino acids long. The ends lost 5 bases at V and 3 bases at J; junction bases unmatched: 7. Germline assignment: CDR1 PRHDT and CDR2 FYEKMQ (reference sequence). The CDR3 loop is CASSLRQGWTDTQYF. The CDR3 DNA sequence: TGTGCCAGCAGCCTCCGACAGGGGTGGACAGATACGCAGTATTTT.

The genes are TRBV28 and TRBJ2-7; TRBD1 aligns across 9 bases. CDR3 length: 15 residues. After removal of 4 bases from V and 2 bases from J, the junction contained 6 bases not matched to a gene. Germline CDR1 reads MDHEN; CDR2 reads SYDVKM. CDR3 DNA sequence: TGTGCCAGCAGTTACGGGACAGGGTTGACCTACGAGCAGTACTTC. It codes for CASSYGTGLTYEQYF.

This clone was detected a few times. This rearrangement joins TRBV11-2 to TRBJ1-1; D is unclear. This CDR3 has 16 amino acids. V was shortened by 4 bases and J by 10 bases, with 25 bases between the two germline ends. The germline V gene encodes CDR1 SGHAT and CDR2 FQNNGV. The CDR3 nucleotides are TGTGCCAGCAGCTCGAATCCCCGGGCTTACAAAAGGGTAGCTTTCTTT. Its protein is CASSSNPRAYKRVAFF.

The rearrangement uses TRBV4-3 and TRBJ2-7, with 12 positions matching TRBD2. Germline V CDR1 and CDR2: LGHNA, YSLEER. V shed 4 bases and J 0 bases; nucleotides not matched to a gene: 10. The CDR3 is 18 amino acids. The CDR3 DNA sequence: TGCGCCAGCAGCCCGGGACTAGCGGGTGGCAGGAGCTCCTACGAGCAGTACTTC. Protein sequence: CASSPGLAGGRSSYEQYF.

The chain's CDR3 is CASSAAGFSGNTIYF. CDR3 sequence (DNA): TGTGCCAGCAGTGCCGCAGGGTTCTCTGGAAACACCATATATTTT. The gene calls are TRBV27 and TRBJ1-3, with D perhaps TRBD1 (5 bases). Per the germline V gene, CDR1 is MNHEY and CDR2 is SMNVEV (reference sequence). Trimming took 5 bases from V and 0 from J, leaving 11 bases between them. The CDR3 covers 15 residues.